This TCR beta chain was captured in a study of Ad26.COV2.S vaccination and SARS-CoV-2 variants. Study summary: Intramuscularly, Ad26.COV2.S was given either once or twice, 56 days apart.

Treatment denoted: roughly 18 received Ad26.COV2.S at low or high dose, single or two shots; roughly five received placebo; per-sample allocation not given. Material that was analyzed had been drawn on day 63 after the first vaccine or placebo injection. The CDR3 runs to 14 residues. Trimming left V 4 bases short and J 2 bases short, with 11 bases between. Germline V lookup: CDR1 LGHDT, CDR2 YNNKEL (reference sequence). Assay used: immunoSEQ multiplex PCR; TCRdb lists only in-frame clones, some missing. The sample shows roughly 300,000 clones, approximately 86% of them seen only once. This sequence originates from a person aged 18 to 65 who received the Ad26.COV2.S COVID-19 vaccine or a placebo. The material was peripheral blood, obtained in a trial of Ad26.COV2.S vaccine versus placebo. V usage is TRBV3-1 (or the pseudogene TRBV3-2) and J usage is TRBJ1-1; weak D call: TRBD1 (6 bases). CDR3 sequence: CASSPWTENTEAFF. The CDR3 DNA reads as TGTGCCAGCAGCCCCTGGACAGAAAACACTGAAGCTTTCTTT.